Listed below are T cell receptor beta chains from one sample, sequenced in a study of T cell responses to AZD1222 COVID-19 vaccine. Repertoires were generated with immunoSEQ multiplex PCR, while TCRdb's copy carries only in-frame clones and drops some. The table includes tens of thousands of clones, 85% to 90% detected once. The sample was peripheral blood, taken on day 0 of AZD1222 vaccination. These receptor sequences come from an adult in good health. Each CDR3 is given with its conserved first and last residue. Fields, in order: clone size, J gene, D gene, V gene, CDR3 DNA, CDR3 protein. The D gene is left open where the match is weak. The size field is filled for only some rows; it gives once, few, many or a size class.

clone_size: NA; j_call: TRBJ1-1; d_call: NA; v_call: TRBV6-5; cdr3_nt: TGTGCCAGCAGTTACTCGCTAGGGAACACTGAAGCTTTCTTT; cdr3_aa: CASSYSLGNTEAFF
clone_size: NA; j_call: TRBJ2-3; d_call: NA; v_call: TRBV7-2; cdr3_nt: TGTGCCAGCAGCCAGGGGCTAAGCACAGATACGCAGTATTTT; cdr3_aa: CASSQGLSTDTQYF
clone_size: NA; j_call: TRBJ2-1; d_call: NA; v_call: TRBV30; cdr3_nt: TGTGCCTGGAACGGGTACAATGAGCAGTTCTTC; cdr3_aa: CAWNGYNEQFF
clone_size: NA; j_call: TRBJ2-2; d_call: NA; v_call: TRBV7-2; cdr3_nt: TGTGCCAGCAGCTTAGTATCTGGGTCCGGGGAGCTGTTTTTT; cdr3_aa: CASSLVSGSGELFF
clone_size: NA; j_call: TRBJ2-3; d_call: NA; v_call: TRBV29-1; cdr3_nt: TGCAGCGTTTACGGGGAGAGCACAGATACGCAGTATTTT; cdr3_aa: CSVYGESTDTQYF
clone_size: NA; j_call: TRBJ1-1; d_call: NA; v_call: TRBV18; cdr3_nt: TGTGCCAGCTCACGCCAATCAACAGGACCGGGGGGAGCTTTCTTT; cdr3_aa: CASSRQSTGPGGAFF
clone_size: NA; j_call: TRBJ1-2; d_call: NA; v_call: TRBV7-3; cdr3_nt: TGTGCCAGCAGCTTAAGGGGGCGACCGTATGGCTACACCTTC; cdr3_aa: CASSLRGRPYGYTF
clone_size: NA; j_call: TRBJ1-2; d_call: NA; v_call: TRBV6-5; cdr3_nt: TGTGCCAGCAGCAGGGACAACTATGGCTACACCTTC; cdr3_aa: CASSRDNYGYTF
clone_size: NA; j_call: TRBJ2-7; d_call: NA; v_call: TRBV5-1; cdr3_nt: TGCGCCAGCAGCTTGGTACCTGAGGGCCTCCAGTACTTC; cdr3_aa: CASSLVPEGLQYF
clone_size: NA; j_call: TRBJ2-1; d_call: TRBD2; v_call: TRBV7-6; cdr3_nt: TGTGCCAGCAGCCCACGACTAGCGGGGGTAGCCTACAATGAGCAGTTCTTC; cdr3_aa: CASSPRLAGVAYNEQFF
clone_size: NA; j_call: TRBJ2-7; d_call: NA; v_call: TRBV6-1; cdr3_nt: TGTGCCAGCAGTGAAATCGGATACGAGCAGTACTTC; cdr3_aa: CASSEIGYEQYF
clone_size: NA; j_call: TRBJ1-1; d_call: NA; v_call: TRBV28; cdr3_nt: TGTGCCAGCAGTTTAGTCGGTCCGAACACTGAAGCTTTCTTT; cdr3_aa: CASSLVGPNTEAFF
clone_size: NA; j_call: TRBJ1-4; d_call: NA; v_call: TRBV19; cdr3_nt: TGTGCCAGTAGTCGGCACTCAACTAATGAAAAACTGTTTTTT; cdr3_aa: CASSRHSTNEKLFF
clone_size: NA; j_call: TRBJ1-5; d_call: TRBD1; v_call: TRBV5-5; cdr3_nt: TGTGCCAGCAGCGGGGGGGACAGGGGAAATCAGCCCCAGCATTTT; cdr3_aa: CASSGGDRGNQPQHF
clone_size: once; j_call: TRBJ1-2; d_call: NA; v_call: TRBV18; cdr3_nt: TGTGCCAGCTCACCGGGGCAGGGTTTTTATGGCTACACCTTC; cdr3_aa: CASSPGQGFYGYTF
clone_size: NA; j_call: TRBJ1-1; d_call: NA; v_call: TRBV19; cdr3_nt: TGTGCCAGTAAGCACACCCTGAACACTGAAGCTTTCTTT; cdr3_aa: CASKHTLNTEAFF
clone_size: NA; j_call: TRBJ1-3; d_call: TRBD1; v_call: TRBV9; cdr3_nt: TGTGCCAGCAGCGTAGCCCGGGACAGGGCTGGAAACACCATATATTTT; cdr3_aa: CASSVARDRAGNTIYF
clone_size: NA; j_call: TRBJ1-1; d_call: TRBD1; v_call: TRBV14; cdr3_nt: TGTGCCAGCAGCCCTTGGGACAGTCGATACACTGAAGCTTTCTTT; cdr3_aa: CASSPWDSRYTEAFF
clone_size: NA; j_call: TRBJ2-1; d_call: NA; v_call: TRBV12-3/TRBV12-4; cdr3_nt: TGTGCCAGCAGCCTAAACAGGTGGAATGAGCAGTTCTTC; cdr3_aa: CASSLNRWNEQFF
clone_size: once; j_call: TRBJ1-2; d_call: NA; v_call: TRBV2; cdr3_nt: TGTGCCAGCAGTGGATCGGGACTTCATGGCGGCTACACCTTC; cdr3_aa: CASSGSGLHGGYTF
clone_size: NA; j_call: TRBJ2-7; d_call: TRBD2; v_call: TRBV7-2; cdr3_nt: TGTGCCAGCAGCTTAGGGGCCGGGGGGGCTCGCAACGAGCAGTACTTC; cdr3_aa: CASSLGAGGARNEQYF
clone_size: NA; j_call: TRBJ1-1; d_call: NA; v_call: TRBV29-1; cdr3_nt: TGCAGCGTTCAGCCAGGGAACACTGAAGCTTTCTTT; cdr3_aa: CSVQPGNTEAFF
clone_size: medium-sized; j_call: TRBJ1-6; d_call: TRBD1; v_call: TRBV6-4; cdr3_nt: TGTGCCAGCAGTGACTCGATCGCAGGGGGATCACCCCTCCACTTT; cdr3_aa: CASSDSIAGGSPLHF
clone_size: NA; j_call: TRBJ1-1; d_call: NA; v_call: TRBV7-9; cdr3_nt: TGTGCCAGCAGCTTAGCCCGGGACTTAAATGAAGCTTTCTTT; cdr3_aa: CASSLARDLNEAFF
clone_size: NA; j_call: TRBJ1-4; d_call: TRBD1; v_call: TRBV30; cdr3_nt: TGTGCCTGGACCAGGACAGGGCGGAATGAAAAACTGTTTTTT; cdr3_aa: CAWTRTGRNEKLFF
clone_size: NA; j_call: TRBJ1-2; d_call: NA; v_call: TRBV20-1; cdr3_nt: TGCAGTGCTAGTATGGGGGGTTTAGGGTATGGCTACACCTTC; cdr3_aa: CSASMGGLGYGYTF
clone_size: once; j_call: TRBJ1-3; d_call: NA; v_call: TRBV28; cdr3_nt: TGTGCCAGCAGTCCGGGCCCCTCTGGAAACACCATATATTTT; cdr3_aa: CASSPGPSGNTIYF
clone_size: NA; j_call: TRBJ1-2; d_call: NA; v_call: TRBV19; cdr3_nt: TGTGCCAGTATAGGGGGGAACTATGGCTACACCTTC; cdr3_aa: CASIGGNYGYTF
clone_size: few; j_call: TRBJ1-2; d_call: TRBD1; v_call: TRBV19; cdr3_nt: TGTGCCAGTAGCCCACAGGGGTTCTATGGCTACACCTTC; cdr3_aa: CASSPQGFYGYTF
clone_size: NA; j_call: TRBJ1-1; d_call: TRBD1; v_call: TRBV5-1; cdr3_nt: TGCGCCAGCAGCGGAACCACCGGGACAGGGGGCACTGAAGCTTTCTTT; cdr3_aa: CASSGTTGTGGTEAFF
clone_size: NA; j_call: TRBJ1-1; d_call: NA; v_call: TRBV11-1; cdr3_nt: TGTGCCAGCAGCTTTGGACGGCAGAACACTGAAGCTTTCTTT; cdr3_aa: CASSFGRQNTEAFF
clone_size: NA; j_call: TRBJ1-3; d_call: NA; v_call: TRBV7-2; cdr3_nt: TGTGCCAGCAGCGCCACCCCTGGAAACACCATATATTTT; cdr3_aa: CASSATPGNTIYF
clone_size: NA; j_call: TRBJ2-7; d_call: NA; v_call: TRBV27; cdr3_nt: TGTGCCAGCAGTTCCACGTTCGTGGAGGGGAGCTCCTACGAGCAGTACTTC; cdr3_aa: CASSSTFVEGSSYEQYF
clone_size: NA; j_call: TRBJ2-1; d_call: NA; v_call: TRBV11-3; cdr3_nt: TGTGCCAGCAGCTCACATCGATACAATGAGCAGTTCTTC; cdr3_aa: CASSSHRYNEQFF
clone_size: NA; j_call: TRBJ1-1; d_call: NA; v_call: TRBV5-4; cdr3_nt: TGTGCCAGCAGCTTGCTAGAGAACACTGAAGCTTTCTTT; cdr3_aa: CASSLLENTEAFF
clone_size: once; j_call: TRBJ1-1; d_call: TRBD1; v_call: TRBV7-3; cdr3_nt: TGTGCCAGCAGCCCAAGGGGAGGGACAGGGGGGTTGACTGAAGCTTTCTTT; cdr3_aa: CASSPRGGTGGLTEAFF
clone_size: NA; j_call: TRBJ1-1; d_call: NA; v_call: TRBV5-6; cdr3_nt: TGTGCCAGCAGCTTGGACAGGGACAACACTGAAGCTTTCTTT; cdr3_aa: CASSLDRDNTEAFF
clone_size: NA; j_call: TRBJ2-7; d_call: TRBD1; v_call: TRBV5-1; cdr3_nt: TGCGCCAGCAGCTTTGTGCGGACAGGGGCATACGAGCAGTACTTC; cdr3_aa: CASSFVRTGAYEQYF
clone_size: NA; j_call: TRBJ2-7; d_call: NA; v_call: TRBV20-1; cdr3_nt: TGCAGTGCTCGGGAGAACTACGAGCAGTACTTC; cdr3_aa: CSARENYEQYF
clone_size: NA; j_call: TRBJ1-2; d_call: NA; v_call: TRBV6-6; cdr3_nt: TGTGCCAGCAGACAGGGTACCGATGGCTACACCTTC; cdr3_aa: CASRQGTDGYTF
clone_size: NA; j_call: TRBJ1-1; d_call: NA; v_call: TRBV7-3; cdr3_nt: TGTGCCAGCAGCTTTGGCGAGAACACTGAAGCTTTCTTT; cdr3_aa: CASSFGENTEAFF
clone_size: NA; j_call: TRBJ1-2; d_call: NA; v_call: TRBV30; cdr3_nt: TGTGCCTGGAGTAACGGACGGTACTATGGCTACACCTTC; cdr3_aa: CAWSNGRYYGYTF
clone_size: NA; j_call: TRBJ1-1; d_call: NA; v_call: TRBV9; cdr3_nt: TGTGCCAGCAGCGTCACGGGGAACACTGAAGCTTTCTTT; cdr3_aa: CASSVTGNTEAFF
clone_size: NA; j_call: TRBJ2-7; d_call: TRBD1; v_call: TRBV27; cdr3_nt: TGTGCCAGCAGTTCGAGCTCTGGGACAGTATCCTACGAGCAGTACTTC; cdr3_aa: CASSSSSGTVSYEQYF
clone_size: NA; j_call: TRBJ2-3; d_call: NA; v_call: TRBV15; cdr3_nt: TGTGCCACCAGCAGAACCGGTAACCCAGATACGCAGTATTTT; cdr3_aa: CATSRTGNPDTQYF
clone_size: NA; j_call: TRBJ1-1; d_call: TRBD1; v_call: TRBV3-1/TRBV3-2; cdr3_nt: TGTGCCAGCAGCCCAACCGCCACAAGACAGGGCACTGAAGCTTTCTTT; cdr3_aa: CASSPTATRQGTEAFF
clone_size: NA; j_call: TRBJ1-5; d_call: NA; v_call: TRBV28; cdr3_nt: TGTGCCAGCAGTCCCCCGGGACAAAATAGCAATCAGCCCCAGCATTTT; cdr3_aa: CASSPPGQNSNQPQHF
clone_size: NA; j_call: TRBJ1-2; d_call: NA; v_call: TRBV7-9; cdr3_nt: TGTGCCAGCAGCCTCACCGGGCCTAACTATGGCTACACCTTC; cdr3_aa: CASSLTGPNYGYTF
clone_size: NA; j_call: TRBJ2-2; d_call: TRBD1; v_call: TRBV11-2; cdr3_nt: TGTGCCAGCAGCCCGACAGGGGGCAGGGTGACCGGGGAGCTGTTTTTT; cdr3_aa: CASSPTGGRVTGELFF
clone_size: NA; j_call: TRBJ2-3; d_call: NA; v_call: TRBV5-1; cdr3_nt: TGCGCCAGCAGCTCCGGAGCCCCCGTTGGAGATACGCAGTATTTT; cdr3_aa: CASSSGAPVGDTQYF
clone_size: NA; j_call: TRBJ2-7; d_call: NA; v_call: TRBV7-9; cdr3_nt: TGTGCCAGCAGCTTTACCACCTACGAGCAGTACTTC; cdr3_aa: CASSFTTYEQYF